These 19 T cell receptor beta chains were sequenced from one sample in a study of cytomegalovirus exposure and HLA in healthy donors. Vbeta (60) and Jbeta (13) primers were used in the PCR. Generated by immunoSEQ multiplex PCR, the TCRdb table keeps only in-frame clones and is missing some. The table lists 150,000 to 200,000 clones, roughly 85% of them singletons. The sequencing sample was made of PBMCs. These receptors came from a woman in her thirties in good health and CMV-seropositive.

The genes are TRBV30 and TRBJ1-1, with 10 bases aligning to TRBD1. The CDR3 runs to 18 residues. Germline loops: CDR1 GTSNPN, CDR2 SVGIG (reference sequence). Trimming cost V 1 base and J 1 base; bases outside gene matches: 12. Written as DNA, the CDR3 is TGTGCCTGGAGTGCCCGTCTCCGGGACAGGGGAAGGAACACTGAAGCTTTCTTT. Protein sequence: CAWSARLRDRGRNTEAFF.

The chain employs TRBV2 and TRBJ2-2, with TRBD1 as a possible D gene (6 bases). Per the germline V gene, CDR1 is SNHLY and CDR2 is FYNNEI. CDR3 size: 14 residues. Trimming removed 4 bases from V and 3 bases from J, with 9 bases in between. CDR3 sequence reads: CASSVAGDTGELFF. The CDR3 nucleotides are TGTGCCAGCAGTGTAGCAGGGGACACCGGGGAGCTGTTTTTT.

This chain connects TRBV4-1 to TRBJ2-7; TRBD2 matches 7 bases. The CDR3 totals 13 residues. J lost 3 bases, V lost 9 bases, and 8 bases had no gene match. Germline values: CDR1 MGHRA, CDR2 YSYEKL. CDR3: CASGGGSRYEQYF. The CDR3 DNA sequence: TGCGCCAGTGGCGGGGGTTCTCGCTACGAGCAGTACTTC.

Written as DNA, the CDR3 is TGTGCCAGCGGGACACGGAGGGGACTAGCCCCATACGAGCAGTACTTC. It yields the protein CASGTRRGLAPYEQYF. The V gene is TRBV7-8, the J gene TRBJ2-7; 9 nucleotides match TRBD2. V shed 8 bases and J 4 bases; nucleotides not matched to a gene: 15. CDR3 length: 16 residues. CDR1 and CDR2 from the germline V gene are SGHVS and FQNEAQ.

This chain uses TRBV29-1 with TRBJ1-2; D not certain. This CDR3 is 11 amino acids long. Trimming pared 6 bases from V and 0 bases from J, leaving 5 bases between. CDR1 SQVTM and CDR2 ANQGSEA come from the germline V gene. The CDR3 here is CSVQANYGYTF. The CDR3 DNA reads TGCAGCGTGCAGGCTAACTATGGCTACACCTTC.

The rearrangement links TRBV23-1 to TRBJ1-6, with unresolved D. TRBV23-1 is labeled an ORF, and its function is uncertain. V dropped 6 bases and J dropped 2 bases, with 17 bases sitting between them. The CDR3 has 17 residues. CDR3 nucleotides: TGCGCCAGCAGCCCAAACCCGGGGAACACCTATAATTCACCCCTCCACTTT. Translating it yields CASSPNPGNTYNSPLHF.

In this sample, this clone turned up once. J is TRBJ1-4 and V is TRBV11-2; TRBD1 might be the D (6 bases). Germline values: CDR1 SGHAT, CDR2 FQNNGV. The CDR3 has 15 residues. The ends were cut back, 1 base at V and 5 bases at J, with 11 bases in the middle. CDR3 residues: CASSLGGGSNEKLFF. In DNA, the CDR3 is TGTGCCAGCAGCTTAGGAGGGGGTTCGAATGAAAAACTGTTTTTT.

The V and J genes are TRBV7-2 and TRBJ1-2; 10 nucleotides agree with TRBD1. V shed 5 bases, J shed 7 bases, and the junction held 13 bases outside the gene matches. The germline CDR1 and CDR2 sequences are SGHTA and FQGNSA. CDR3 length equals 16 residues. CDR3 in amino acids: CASSAQGGQGWSGYTF. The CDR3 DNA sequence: TGTGCCAGCAGCGCCCAAGGGGGACAGGGGTGGTCTGGCTACACCTTC.

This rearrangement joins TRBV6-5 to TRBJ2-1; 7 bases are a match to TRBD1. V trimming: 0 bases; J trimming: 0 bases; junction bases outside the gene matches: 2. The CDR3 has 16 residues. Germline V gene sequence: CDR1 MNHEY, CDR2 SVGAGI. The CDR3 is CASSYSGQSSYNEQFF. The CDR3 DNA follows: TGTGCCAGCAGTTACTCGGGACAGAGCTCCTACAATGAGCAGTTCTTC.

The CDR3 nucleotides are TGTGCCAGTAGTGCGGCAGACCTAACGAACACTGAAGCTTTCTTT. Amino acids: CASSAADLTNTEAFF. The chain combines TRBV19 with TRBJ1-1; D unresolved. V shed 5 bases and J shed 1 base, with 14 bases lying between them. The germline V gene encodes CDR1 LNHDA and CDR2 SQIVND (reference sequence). The CDR3 is 15 residues long. Complete variable domain (other parts from reference TRBV19 and TRBJ1-1): DGGITQSPKYLFRKEGQNVTLSCEQNLNHDAMYWYRQDPGQGLRLIYYSQIVNDFQKGDIAEGYSVSREKKESFPLTVTSAQKNPTAFYLCASSAADLTNTEAFFGQGTRLTVV.

This CDR3 reads CAIREGGDNEQFF. The DNA of the CDR3 is TGTGCCATCAGGGAGGGGGGGGACAATGAGCAGTTCTTC. The genes are TRBV10-3 and TRBJ2-1; tentative D call: TRBD2 (7 bases). This CDR3 region has 13 residues. The V end lost 6 bases, the J end lost 5 bases, and 11 bases lay between the germline ends. The germline V gene has CDR1 ENHRY and CDR2 SYGVKD.

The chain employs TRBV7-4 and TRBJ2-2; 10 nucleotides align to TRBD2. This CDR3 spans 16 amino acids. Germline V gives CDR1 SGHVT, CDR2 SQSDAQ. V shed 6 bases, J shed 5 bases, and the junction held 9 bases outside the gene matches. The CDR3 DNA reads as TGTGCCAGCAGAGCGCCAGCGGGAGGGCCTACCGGGGAGCTGTTTTTT. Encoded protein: CASRAPAGGPTGELFF. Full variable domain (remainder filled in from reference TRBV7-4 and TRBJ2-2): GAGVSQSPRYKVAKRGRDVALRCDSISGHVTLYWYRQTLGQGSEVLTYSQSDAQRDKSGRPSGRFSAERPERSVSTLKIQRTEQGDSAVYLCASRAPAGGPTGELFFGEGSRLTVL.

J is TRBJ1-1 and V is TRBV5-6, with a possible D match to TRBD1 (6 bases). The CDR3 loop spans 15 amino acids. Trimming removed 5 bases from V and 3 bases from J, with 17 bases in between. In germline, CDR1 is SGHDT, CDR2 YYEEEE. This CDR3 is CASSQSPGEYTEAFF. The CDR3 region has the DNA TGTGCCAGCAGTCAATCCCCAGGGGAGTACACTGAAGCTTTCTTT.

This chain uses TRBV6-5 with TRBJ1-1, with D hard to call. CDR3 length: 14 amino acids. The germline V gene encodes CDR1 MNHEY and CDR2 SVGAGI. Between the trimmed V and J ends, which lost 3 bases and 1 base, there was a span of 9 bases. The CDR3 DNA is TGTGCCAGCAGTTATACAAGAGGGAACACTGAAGCTTTCTTT. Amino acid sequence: CASSYTRGNTEAFF.

CDR3 bases: TGCGCCAGCAGCCAAGACCTCGGCGGGAGTACAGGCTATGAGCAGTTCTTC. Amino acids: CASSQDLGGSTGYEQFF. This chain connects TRBV4-3 to TRBJ2-1; 7 bases are shared with TRBD2. The germline V gene has CDR1 LGHNA and CDR2 YSLEER. Losses at the gene ends were 0 bases for V and 8 bases for J; bases not matched to a gene: 13. This CDR3 comprises 17 residues.

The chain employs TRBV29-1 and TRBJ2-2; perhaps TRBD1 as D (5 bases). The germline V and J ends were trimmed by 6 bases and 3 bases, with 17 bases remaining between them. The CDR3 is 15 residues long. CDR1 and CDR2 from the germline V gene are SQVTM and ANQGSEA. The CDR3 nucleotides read TGCAGCGTCGACGGACATGACGGTGACACCGGGGAGCTGTTTTTT. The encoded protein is CSVDGHDGDTGELFF.

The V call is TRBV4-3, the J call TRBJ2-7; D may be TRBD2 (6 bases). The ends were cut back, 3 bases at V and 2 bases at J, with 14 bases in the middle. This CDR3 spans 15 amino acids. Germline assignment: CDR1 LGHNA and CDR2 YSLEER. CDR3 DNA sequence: TGCGCCAGCAGCCACAACGGCGGGGCCGCCTACGAGCAGTACTTC. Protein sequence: CASSHNGGAAYEQYF.

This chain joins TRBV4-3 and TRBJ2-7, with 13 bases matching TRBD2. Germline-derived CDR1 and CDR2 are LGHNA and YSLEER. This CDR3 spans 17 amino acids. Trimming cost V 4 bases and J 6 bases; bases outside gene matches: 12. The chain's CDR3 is CASSLYAAGTSGIEQYF. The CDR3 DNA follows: TGCGCCAGCAGCCTCTATGCCGCCGGGACTAGCGGGATCGAGCAGTACTTC.

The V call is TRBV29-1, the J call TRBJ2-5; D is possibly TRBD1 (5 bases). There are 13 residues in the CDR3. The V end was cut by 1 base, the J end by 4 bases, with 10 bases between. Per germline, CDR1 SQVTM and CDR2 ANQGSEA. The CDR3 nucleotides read TGCAGCGTTGAAGGGACCCAGGGAGAGACCCAGTACTTC. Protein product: CSVEGTQGETQYF.